This T cell receptor beta chain was obtained from a study of blood T cell repertoires in COVID-19 (dated by TCRdb to 2018 to 2020). Study-level background: Samples from collaborators originated in the United States, Italy and Spain and spanned both the acute and convalescent phases of COVID-19. The material from the prospective study consisted of cDNA or gDNA derived from T cells, B-cell-depleted T cells, or PBMCs. Deeply sampled blood TCRbeta repertoires from subjects exposed to, actively infected with, or recovered from COVID-19 were included in the dataset. A freely available public database, intended as a resource for researchers studying the immune response to SARS-CoV-2, is where the repertoires were released. Samples came from the ongoing ImmuneRACE study (first 160 participants) plus 1,254 subjects from 6 global collaborators. Nearly every sample came with metadata listing a de-identified subject ID, COVID-19 status, age in years and sex. Where available, HLA class I and class II types were taken from metadata supplied by the sample provider and were not determined by assay-based typing. General study outcomes and caveats: The amount of clinical and demographic metadata varied by source and participant and was provided uncurated.

The CDR3 measures 12 amino acids from cysteine to phenylalanine. The CDR3 DNA has 36 bases and is translated from base 1. Based on the germline V gene, the CDR1 and CDR2 sequences are SNHLY and FYNNEI. Deletion took 4 bases off V and 6 bases off J, with a span of 8 bases between the germline ends. TCRbeta CDR3 regions were amplified from genomic DNA using the immunoSEQ Assay, a bias-controlled multiplex PCR. The study's own analysis went as follows. The number of nucleated cells in each sample was estimated by amplification of reference gene primers within the assay. To quantify the absolute abundance of each unique TCRbeta CDR3 rearrangement, sequence reads were collapsed and filtered. Productive Simpson clonality was computed per sample as the square root of Simpson's diversity index over productive rearrangements. What TCRdb holds here is the immuneACCESS table cut down to in-frame rearrangements. Part of the clones is not present; checked against another copy, under half of the missing clones reflect an unresolved V gene, and the others are unexplained. V, J and clone size derive from that table, while D and trimming were established from the DNA sequence. Across this sample there are approximately 260,000 clones, with 80% to 90% seen only once. The biggest ten clones account for about 11% of the sample.

The collaborating institutions used their own protocols to collect whole blood in K2EDTA tubes. Collaborator samples were shipped for TCRbeta analysis as frozen whole blood, isolated PBMCs, or DNA extracted from either sample type. A note on this clone: Its antigen is unknown. One base away there is no much larger clone; base qualities are not given.

The receptor chain draws on TRBV2 and TRBJ2-3; the D gene cannot be named for sure. Sequenced material: peripheral blood. This TCR derives from a woman in her 70s with acute or convalescent COVID-19. CDR3 sequence: CASSVLRDTQYF. The DNA sequence is given as TGTGCCAGCAGTGTTCTACGGGATACGCAGTATTTT.